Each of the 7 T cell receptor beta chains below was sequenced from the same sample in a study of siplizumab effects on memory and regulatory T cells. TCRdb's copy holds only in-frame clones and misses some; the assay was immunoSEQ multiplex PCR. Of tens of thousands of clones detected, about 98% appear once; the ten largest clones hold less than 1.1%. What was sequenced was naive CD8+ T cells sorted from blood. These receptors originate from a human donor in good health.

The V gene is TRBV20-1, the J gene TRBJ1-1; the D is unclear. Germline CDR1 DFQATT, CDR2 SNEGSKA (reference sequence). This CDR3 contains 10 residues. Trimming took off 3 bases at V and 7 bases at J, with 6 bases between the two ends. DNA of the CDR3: TGCAGTGCTAGGCAGATTGAAGCTTTCTTT. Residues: CSARQIEAFF.

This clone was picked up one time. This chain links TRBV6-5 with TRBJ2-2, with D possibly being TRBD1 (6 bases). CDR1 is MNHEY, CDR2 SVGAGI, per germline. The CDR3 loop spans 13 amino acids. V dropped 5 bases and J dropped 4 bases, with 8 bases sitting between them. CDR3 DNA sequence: TGTGCCAGCAGTCAACAGGGCACCGGGGAGCTGTTTTTT. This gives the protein CASSQQGTGELFF.

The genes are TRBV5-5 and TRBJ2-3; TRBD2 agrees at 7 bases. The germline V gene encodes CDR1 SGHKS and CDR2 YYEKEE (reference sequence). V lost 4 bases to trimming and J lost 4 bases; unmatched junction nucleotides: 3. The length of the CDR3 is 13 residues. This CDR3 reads CASSAGAADTQYF. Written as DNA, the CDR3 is TGTGCCAGCAGCGCGGGAGCGGCAGATACGCAGTATTTT.

The DNA of the CDR3 is TGTGCCAGTAGTATATACAGTACCTACGAGCAGTACTTC. It is translated as CASSIYSTYEQYF. This sequence joins TRBV19 and TRBJ2-7; D not certain. Per germline, CDR1 LNHDA and CDR2 SQIVND (reference sequence). The CDR3 extends over 13 amino acids. V lost 2 bases and J lost 2, with 7 bases in between.

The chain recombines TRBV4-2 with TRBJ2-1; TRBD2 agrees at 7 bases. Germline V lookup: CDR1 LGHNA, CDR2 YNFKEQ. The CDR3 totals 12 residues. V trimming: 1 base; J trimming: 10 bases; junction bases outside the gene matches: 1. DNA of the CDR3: TGTGCCAGCAGCCAAGCTAGCGGCGAGCAGTTCTTC. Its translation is CASSQASGEQFF.

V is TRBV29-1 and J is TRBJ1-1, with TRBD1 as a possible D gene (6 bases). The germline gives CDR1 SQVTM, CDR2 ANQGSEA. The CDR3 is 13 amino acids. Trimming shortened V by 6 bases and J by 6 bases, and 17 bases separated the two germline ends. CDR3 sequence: CSVGLTGTAEAFF. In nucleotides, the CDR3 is TGCAGCGTGGGTTTAACAGGGACGGCTGAAGCTTTCTTT.

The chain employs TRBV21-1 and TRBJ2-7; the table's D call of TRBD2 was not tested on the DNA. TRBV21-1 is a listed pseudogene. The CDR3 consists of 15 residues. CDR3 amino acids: CASSNPASIFYEQYF. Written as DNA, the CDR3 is TGTGCCAGCAGCAATCCGGCTAGCATTTTCTACGAGCAGTACTTC.